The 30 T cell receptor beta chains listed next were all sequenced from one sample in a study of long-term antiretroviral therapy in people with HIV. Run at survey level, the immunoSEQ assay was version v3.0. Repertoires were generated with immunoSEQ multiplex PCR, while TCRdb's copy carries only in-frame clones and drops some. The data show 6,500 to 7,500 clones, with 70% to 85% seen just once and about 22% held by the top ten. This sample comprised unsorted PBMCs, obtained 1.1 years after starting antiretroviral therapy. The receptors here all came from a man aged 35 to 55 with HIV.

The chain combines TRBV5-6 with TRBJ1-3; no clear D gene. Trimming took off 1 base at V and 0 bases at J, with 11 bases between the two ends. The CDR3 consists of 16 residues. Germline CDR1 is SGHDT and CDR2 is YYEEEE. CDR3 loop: CASSLTTAISGNTIYF. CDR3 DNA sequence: TGTGCCAGCAGCTTGACAACAGCAATCTCTGGAAACACCATATATTTT. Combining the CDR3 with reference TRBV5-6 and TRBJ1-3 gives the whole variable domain DAGVTQSPTHLIKTRGQQVTLRCSPKSGHDTVSWYQQALGQGPQFIFQYYEEEERQRGNFPDRFSGHQFPNYSSELNVNALLLGDSALYLCASSLTTAISGNTIYFGEGSWLTVV.

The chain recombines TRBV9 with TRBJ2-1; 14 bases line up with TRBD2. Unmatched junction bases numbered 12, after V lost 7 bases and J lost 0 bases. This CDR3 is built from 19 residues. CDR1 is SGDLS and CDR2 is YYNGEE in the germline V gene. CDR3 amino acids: CASDSQGTSGGSSYNEQFF. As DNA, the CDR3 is TGTGCCAGCGACTCTCAAGGGACTAGCGGGGGCAGCTCCTACAATGAGCAGTTCTTC.

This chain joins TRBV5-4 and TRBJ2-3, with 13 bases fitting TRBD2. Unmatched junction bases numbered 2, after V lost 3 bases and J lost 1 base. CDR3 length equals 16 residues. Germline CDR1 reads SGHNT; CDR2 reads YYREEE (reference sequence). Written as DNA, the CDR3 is TGTGCCAGCAGCTCGGGACTAGCGGGGCGCACAGATACGCAGTATTTT. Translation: CASSSGLAGRTDTQYF. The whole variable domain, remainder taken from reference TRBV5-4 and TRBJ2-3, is ETGVTQSPTHLIKTRGQQVTLRCSSQSGHNTVSWYQQALGQGPQFIFQYYREEENGRGNFPPRFSGLQFPNYSSELNVNALELDDSALYLCASSSGLAGRTDTQYFGPGTRLTVL.

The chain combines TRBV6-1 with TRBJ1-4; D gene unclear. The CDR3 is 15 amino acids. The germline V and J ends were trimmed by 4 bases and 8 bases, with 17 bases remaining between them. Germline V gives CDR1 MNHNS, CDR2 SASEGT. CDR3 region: CASSVWGPEGEKLFF. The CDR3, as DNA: TGTGCCAGCAGTGTCTGGGGTCCGGAGGGCGAAAAACTGTTTTTT.

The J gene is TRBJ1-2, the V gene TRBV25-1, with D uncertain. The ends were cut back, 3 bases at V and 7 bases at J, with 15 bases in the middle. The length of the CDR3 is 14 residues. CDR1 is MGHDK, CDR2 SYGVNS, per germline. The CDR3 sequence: CASSDGSFPAGYTF. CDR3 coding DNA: TGTGCCAGCAGTGACGGGAGTTTCCCTGCTGGCTACACCTTC.

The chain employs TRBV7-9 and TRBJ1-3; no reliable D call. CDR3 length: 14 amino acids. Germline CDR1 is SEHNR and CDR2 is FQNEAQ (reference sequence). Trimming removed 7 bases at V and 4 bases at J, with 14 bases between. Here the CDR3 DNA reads TGTGCCAGCAACTCTGGGGTGGAAGGAAACACCATATATTTT. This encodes CASNSGVEGNTIYF.

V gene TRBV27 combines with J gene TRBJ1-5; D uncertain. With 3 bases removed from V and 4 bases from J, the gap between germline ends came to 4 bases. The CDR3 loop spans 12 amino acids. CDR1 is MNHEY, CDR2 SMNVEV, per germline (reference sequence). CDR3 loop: CASSFSNQPQHF. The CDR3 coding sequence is TGTGCCAGCAGTTTCTCGAATCAGCCCCAGCATTTT.

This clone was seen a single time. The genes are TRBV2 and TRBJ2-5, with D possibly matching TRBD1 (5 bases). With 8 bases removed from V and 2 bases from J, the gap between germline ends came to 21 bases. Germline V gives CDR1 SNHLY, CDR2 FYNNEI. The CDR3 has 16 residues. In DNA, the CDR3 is TGTGCCAGCGGGGCCCCTCGAGGTAGTAAACAAGAGACCCAGTACTTC. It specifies CASGAPRGSKQETQYF.

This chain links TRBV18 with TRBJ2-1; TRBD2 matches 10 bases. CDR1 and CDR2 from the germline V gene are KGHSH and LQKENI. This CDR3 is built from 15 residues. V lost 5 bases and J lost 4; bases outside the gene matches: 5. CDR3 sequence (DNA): TGTGCCAGCTCATACACTAGCGGGACTTACAATGAGCAGTTCTTC. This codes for CASSYTSGTYNEQFF.

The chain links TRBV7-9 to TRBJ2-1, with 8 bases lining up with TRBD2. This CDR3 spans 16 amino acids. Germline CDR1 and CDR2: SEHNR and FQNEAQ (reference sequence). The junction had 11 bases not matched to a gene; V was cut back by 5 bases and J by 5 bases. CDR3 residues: CASSPPGGGSNNEQFF. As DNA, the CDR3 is TGTGCCAGCAGCCCCCCGGGCGGGGGGTCCAACAATGAGCAGTTCTTC.

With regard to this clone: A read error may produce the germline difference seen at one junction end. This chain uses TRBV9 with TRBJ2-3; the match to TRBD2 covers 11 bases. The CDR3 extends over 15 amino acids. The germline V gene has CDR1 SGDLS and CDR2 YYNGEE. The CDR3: CASSMGLAATDTQYF. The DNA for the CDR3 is TGTGCAAGCAGCATGGGACTAGCGGCCACAGATACGCAGTATTTT. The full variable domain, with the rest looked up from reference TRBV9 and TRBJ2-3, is DSGVTQTPKHLITATGQRVTLRCSPRSGDLSVYWYQQSLDQGLQFLIQYYNGEERAKGNILERFSAQQFPDLHSELNLSSLELGDSALYFCASSMGLAATDTQYFGPGTRLTVL.

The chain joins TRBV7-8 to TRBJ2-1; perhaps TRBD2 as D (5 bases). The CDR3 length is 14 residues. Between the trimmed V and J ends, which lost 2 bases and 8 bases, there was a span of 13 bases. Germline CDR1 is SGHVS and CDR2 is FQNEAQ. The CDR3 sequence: CASSLRTLLDEQFF. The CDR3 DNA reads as TGTGCCAGCAGCTTACGGACTCTACTCGATGAGCAGTTCTTC.

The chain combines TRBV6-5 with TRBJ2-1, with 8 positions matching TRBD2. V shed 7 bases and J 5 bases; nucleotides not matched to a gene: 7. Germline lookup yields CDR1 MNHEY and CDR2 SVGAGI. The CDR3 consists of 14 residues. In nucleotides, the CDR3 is TGTGCCAGCACCCCACTAGCGGCAAACAATGAGCAGTTCTTC. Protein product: CASTPLAANNEQFF.

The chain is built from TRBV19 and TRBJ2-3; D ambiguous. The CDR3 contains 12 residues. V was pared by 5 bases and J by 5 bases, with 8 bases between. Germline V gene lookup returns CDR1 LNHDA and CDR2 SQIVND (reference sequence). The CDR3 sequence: CASSDGVDTQYF. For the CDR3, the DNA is TGTGCCAGTAGTGATGGGGTAGATACGCAGTATTTT.

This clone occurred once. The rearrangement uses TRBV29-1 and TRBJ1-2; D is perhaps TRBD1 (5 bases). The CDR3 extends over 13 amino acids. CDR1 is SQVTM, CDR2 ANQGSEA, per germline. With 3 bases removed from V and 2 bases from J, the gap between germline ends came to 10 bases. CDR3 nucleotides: TGCAGCGTTGACAGCAGGGTAAACTATGGCTACACCTTC. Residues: CSVDSRVNYGYTF.

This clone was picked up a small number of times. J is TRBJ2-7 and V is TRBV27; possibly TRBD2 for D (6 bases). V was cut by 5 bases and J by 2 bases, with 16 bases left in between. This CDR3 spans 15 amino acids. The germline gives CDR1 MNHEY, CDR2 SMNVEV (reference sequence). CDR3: CASSITGTAAYEQYF. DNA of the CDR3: TGTGCCAGCAGTATCACCGGGACTGCCGCCTACGAGCAGTACTTC.

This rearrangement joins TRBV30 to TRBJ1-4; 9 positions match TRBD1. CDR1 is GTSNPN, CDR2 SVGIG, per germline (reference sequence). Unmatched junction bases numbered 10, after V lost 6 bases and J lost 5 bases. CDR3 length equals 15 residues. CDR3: CACYYPGTGNEKLFF. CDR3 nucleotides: TGTGCCTGCTACTATCCCGGGACAGGGAATGAAAAACTGTTTTTT.

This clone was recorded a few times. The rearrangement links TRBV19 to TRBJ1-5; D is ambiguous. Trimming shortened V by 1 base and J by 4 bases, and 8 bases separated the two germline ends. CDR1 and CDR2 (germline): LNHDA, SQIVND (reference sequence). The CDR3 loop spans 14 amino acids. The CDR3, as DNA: TGTGCCAGTAGTATAGGAGAAGTGAATCAGCCCCAGCATTTT. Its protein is CASSIGEVNQPQHF.

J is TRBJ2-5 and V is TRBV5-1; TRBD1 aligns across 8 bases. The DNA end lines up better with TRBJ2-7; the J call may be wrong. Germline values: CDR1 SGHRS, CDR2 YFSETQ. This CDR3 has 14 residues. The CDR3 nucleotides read TGCGCCAGCAGCGCCGGGACAGGAGACTACGAGCAGTACTTC. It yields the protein CASSAGTGDYEQYF.

CDR3 nucleotide sequence: TGTGCCAGCAGCGAGGGGACAGCTAGCAATCAGCCCCAGCATTTT. This codes for CASSEGTASNQPQHF. The gene calls are TRBV5-8 and TRBJ1-5, with 7 bases identical to TRBD1. This CDR3 is 15 amino acids long. J gave up 0 bases and V 4 bases, and 4 bases lay outside the gene matches. From germline, CDR1 is SGHTS and CDR2 YDEGEE.

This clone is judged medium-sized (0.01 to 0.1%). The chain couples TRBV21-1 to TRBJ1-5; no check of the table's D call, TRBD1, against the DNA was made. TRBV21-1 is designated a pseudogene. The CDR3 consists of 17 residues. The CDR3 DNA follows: TGTGCCAGCAGCACAGGCCCTGGATCCGTAAGCAATCAGCCCCAGCATTTT. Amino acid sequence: CASSTGPGSVSNQPQHF.

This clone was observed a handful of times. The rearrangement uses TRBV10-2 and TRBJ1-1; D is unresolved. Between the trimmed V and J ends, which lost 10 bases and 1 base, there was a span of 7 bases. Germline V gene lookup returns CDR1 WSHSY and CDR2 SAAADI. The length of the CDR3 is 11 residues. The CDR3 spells CATRQNTEAFF. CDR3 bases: TGCGCCACCCGCCAGAACACTGAAGCTTTCTTT.

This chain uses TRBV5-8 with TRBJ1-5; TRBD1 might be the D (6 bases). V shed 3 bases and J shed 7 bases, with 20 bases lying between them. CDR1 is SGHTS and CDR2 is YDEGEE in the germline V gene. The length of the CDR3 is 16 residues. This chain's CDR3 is CASSWGLGGGWQPQHF. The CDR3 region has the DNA TGTGCCAGCAGCTGGGGGCTGGGGGGAGGTTGGCAGCCCCAGCATTTT.

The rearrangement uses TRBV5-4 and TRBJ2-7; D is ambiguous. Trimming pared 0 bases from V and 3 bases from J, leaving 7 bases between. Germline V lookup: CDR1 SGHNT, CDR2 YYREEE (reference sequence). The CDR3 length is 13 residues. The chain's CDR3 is CASSLEQNYEQYF. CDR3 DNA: TGTGCCAGCAGCTTGGAACAGAACTACGAGCAGTACTTC.

The CDR3 region has the DNA TGTGCCAGCAGCCCCCGGGAGGCGGTATCCTACGAGCAGTACTTC. Translating it yields CASSPREAVSYEQYF. The V call is TRBV7-8, the J call TRBJ2-7; 7 bases line up with TRBD2. Trimming took 5 bases from V and 1 from J; bases not matched to a gene: 8. The V gene's germline CDR1 is SGHVS and CDR2 FQNEAQ. The CDR3 is 15 residues long.

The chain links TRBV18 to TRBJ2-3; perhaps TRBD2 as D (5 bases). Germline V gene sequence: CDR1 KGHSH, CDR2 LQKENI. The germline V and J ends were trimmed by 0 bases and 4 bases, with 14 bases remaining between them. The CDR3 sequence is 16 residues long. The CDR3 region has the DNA TGTGCCAGCTCACCACCGGCACTAGGGTTGGCAGATACGCAGTATTTT. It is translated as CASSPPALGLADTQYF.

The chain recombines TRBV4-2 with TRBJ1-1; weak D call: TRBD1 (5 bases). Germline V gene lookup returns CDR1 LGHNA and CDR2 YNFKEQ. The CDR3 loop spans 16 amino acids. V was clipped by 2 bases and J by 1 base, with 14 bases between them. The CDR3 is CASSQRGMRWNTEAFF. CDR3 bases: TGTGCCAGCAGCCAAAGGGGAATGAGGTGGAACACTGAAGCTTTCTTT.

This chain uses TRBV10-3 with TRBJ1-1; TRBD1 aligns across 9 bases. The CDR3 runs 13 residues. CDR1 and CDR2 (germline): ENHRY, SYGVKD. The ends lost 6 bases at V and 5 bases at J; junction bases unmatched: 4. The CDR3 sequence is CAIRGQGETEAFF. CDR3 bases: TGTGCCATCAGGGGACAGGGAGAAACTGAAGCTTTCTTT.

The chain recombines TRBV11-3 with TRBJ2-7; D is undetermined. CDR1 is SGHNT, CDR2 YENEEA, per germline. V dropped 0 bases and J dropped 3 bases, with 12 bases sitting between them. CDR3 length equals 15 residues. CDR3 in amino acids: CASSLDTTTGYEQYF. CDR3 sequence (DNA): TGTGCCAGCAGCTTAGATACCACCACTGGCTACGAGCAGTACTTC.

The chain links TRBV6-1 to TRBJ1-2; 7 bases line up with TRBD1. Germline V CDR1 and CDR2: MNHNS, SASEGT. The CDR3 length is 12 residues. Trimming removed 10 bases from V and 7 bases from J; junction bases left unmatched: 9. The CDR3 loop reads CATDETGFGYTF. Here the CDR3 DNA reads TGTGCCACGGACGAGACAGGGTTTGGCTACACCTTC.